What follows are 31 T cell receptor beta chains derived from one specimen sequenced in a study of T cells in women clearing cervical HPV infection. Sequenced by immunoSEQ multiplex PCR; TCRdb stores in-frame clones only, minus some. This sample's table has 49,000 or so clones. The sample comprised blood buffy coat. Receptors were obtained from a woman aged 18 to 75 with a cervical HPV16 infection that either progressed to CIN3+ or cleared (not recorded which).

On this clone: The missing CDR3 end, 3 residues past where the read stops, is filled in from the germline J gene. The V gene is TRBV19, the J gene TRBJ2-3; D possibly corresponds to TRBD1 (5 bases). The CDR3 is 15 amino acids. V lost 8 bases and J lost 2, with 17 bases in between. Per the germline V gene, CDR1 is LNHDA and CDR2 is SQIVND (reference sequence). CDR3 amino acids: CASSDTTIPTDTQYF. CDR3 bases read: TGTGCCAGTTCGGACACGACCATCCCCACAGATACG.

In regard to this clone: The read is 3 residues too short to cover the CDR3 end, so that end is filled in from the germline J gene. The chain uses TRBV5-6 and TRBJ2-4, with 10 bases fitting TRBD2. Per germline, CDR1 SGHDT and CDR2 YYEEEE. The CDR3 extends over 14 amino acids. CDR3 loop: CASTLGTSVFDQYF. CDR3 bases read: TGTGCCAGCACCTTAGGGACTAGCGTGTTTGAT.

Points on this clone: The read falls 3 residues short of the CDR3 end, and the missing part is taken from the germline J gene. J is TRBJ1-5 and V is TRBV6-2 or TRBV6-3; D possibly corresponds to TRBD1 (5 bases). Trimming removed 6 bases from V and 2 bases from J, with 14 bases in between. Germline V lookup: CDR1 MNHEY, CDR2 SVGEGT. This CDR3 has 15 amino acids. This CDR3 reads CASRLPGPGNQPQHF. The covered CDR3 bases are TGTGCCAGCAGGTTACCAGGGCCCGGCAATCAGCCC.

On this clone: The read ends 3 residues before the CDR3 terminus; that terminus is restored from the germline J gene. V gene TRBV5-6 combines with J gene TRBJ1-5, with D possibly matching TRBD1 (5 bases). Germline-derived CDR1 and CDR2 are SGHDT and YYEEEE. The ends were cut back, 0 bases at V and 2 bases at J, with 9 bases in the middle. The CDR3 spans 15 residues. Partial CDR3 DNA: TGTGCCAGCAGCTTGGGTGGACATGGCAATCAGCCC. Its protein product is CASSLGGHGNQP. The complete CDR3 sequence is CASSLGGHGNQPQHF.

With regard to this clone: The CDR3 is cut off 3 residues early in the read; its end comes from the germline J gene. This chain connects TRBV7-3 to TRBJ2-3; unclear D gene. There are 14 residues in the CDR3. Germline loops: CDR1 SGHTA, CDR2 FQGTGA. This CDR3 is CASSPQDHQETQYF. The covered CDR3 bases are TGTGCCAGCAGCCCTCAGGATCACCAAGAGACG.

Notes on this clone: The read terminates 3 residues ahead of where the CDR3 ends, so the germline J gene completes it. This chain connects TRBV28 to TRBJ2-5; the match to TRBD1 covers 7 bases. J lost 3 bases, V lost 6 bases, and 4 bases had no gene match. The germline V gene encodes CDR1 MDHEN and CDR2 SYDVKM. This CDR3 has 13 amino acids. CDR3 bases read: TGTGCCAGCAGCTCAGGGGGTGAAGAGACC. As protein: CASSSGGEET. The whole CDR3 protein reads CASSSGGEETQYF.

Regarding this clone: Read coverage stops 3 residues before the CDR3 terminus; the germline J gene supplies the remainder. J is TRBJ2-3 and V is TRBV6-2 or TRBV6-3; D might be TRBD2 (6 bases). Germline assignment: CDR1 MNHEY and CDR2 SVGEGT. The CDR3 is made up of 14 amino acids. The CDR3 reads CASSIGRGNQPQYF. CDR3 DNA (partial): TGTGCCAGCAGCATCGGGCGGGGTAATCAGCCG.

As concerns this clone: Read coverage stops 3 residues before the CDR3 terminus; the germline J gene supplies the remainder. The chain combines TRBV7-6 with TRBJ2-3; D remains unclear. The CDR3 spans 12 residues. Germline assignment: CDR1 SGHVS and CDR2 FNYEAQ. The V end was cut by 2 bases, the J end by 6 bases, with 6 bases between. The chain's CDR3 is CASSLYADTQYF. Incomplete CDR3 DNA: TGTGCCAGCAGCTTATACGCGGATACG.

About this clone: From the germline J gene comes the end of the CDR3, since the read stops 3 residues before it. The chain uses TRBV19 and TRBJ2-2; D is possibly TRBD1 (6 bases). The CDR3 extends over 14 amino acids. The V gene's germline CDR1 is LNHDA and CDR2 SQIVND (reference sequence). Partial CDR3 DNA: TGTGCCAGTAGAGTCCGGGACAATAATGAAAAG. Residues: CASRVRDNNEK. The full CDR3 sequence reads CASRVRDNNEKLFF.

A note on this clone: The CDR3 goes on 3 residues after the read ends, and that part is filled in from the germline J gene. The genes are TRBV5-4 and TRBJ2-7; 7 bases fit TRBD1. CDR1 is SGHNT, CDR2 YYREEE, per germline (reference sequence). After removal of 4 bases from V and 1 base from J, the junction contained 5 bases not matched to a gene. The CDR3 spans 14 residues. CDR3 DNA, as far as it was read: TGTGCCAGCAGCCCCGCAGGGGGTTCCTACGAG. Translated, it gives CASSPAGGSYE. Given in full, the CDR3 is CASSPAGGSYEQYF. The full variable domain, completed using reference TRBV5-4 and TRBJ2-7, is ETGVTQSPTHLIKTRGQQVTLRCSSQSGHNTVSWYQQALGQGPQFIFQYYREEENGRGNFPPRFSGLQFPNYSSELNVNALELDDSALYLCASSPAGGSYEQYFGPGTRLTVT.

Of note for this clone: Coverage ceases 3 residues before the CDR3 finishes, and the germline J gene fills in the end. The chain recombines TRBV7-1 with TRBJ2-4, with 9 bases identical to TRBD1. TRBV7-1 is filed as an ORF, its function uncertain. The V gene end was trimmed by 2 bases and the J gene end by 0 bases; junction bases not matched to a gene: 14. This CDR3 is 20 amino acids long. The CDR3 is CASSSLSRDRAFLAKNIQYF. CDR3 DNA, as far as it was read: TGTGCCAGCAGCTCACTTTCCCGGGACAGGGCCTTTCTAGCCAAAAACATT.

On this clone itself: The read is 3 residues too short to cover the CDR3 end, so that end is filled in from the germline J gene. This chain joins TRBV30 and TRBJ2-7; D is possibly TRBD2 (6 bases). The CDR3 has 14 amino acids. Germline V gene data show CDR1 as GTSNPN and CDR2 as SVGIG (reference sequence). Trimming removed 0 bases at V and 3 bases at J, with 12 bases between. CDR3 in amino acids: CAWSVRSGFYEQYF. CDR3 bases read: TGTGCCTGGAGTGTCAGGAGCGGGTTCTACGAG.

In regard to this clone: The read halts 3 residues ahead of the CDR3 end, with the missing end drawn from the germline J gene. V and J are TRBV11-2 and TRBJ1-1, with D possibly TRBD1 on 6 matching bases. Germline loops: CDR1 SGHAT, CDR2 FQNNGV. This CDR3 has 13 amino acids. CDR3 DNA (partial): TGTGCCAGCAGCCAGCAACAGGGTCCGTCA. It translates to CASSQQQGPS. From start to end, the CDR3 is CASSQQQGPSAFF.

Regarding this clone: Read sequence stops 3 residues before the CDR3 end, and the germline J gene provides the missing end. Other DNA variants within this sample encode the same CDR3. The rearrangement links TRBV5-1 to TRBJ1-3; tentatively, D is TRBD1 (6 bases). Germline assignment: CDR1 SGHRS and CDR2 YFSETQ. The CDR3 is 21 amino acids. V was clipped by 0 bases and J by 0 bases, with 25 bases between them. CDR3 sequence: CASSLAPPGLDSTNSGNTIYF. The CDR3 DNA, read in part, is TGCGCCAGCAGCTTGGCGCCACCCGGACTGGACAGCACCAACTCTGGAAACACC. Based on the CDR3 plus reference TRBV5-1 and TRBJ1-3, the full variable domain is KAGVTQTPRYLIKTRGQQVTLSCSPISGHRSVSWYQQTPGQGLQFLFEYFSETQRNKGNFPGRFSGRQFSNSRSEMNVSTLELGDSALYLCASSLAPPGLDSTNSGNTIYFGEGSWLTVV.

The CDR3 DNA, read in part, is TGCGCCAGCAGCTTAGCCTACTCTGGAAACACC. This encodes CASSLAYSGNT. The CDR3 as a whole reads CASSLAYSGNTIYF. V is TRBV5-1 and J is TRBJ1-3; no firm D call. The missing CDR3 end, 3 residues past where the read stops, is filled in from the germline J gene. Germline assignment: CDR1 SGHRS and CDR2 YFSETQ. The CDR3 is 14 residues long. Trimming shortened V by 2 bases and J by 0 bases, and 6 bases separated the two germline ends.

Regarding this clone: The observed sequence ends 3 residues before the CDR3 terminus, with the missing tail filled in from the germline J gene. V usage is TRBV7-3 and J usage is TRBJ2-3, with TRBD2 matching over 7 bases. V lost 5 bases and J lost 0; bases outside the gene matches: 8. The CDR3 totals 16 residues. The V gene's germline CDR1 is SGHTA and CDR2 FQGTGA. CDR3 sequence reads: CASSHGWRGSTDTQYF. CDR3 bases read: TGTGCCAGCAGCCACGGATGGCGGGGGAGCACAGATACG.

Concerning this clone: The read ends 3 residues early relative to the CDR3; the germline J gene fills the gap. This chain uses TRBV20-1 with TRBJ2-3; 7 nucleotides line up with TRBD1. This CDR3 contains 15 residues. The germline V gene encodes CDR1 DFQATT and CDR2 SNEGSKA (reference sequence). V trimming: 3 bases; J trimming: 2 bases; junction bases outside the gene matches: 8. CDR3 bases read: TGCAGTGCTAGCTTAGTGGGACAGATCACAGATACG. It translates to CSASLVGQITDT. The whole CDR3 is CSASLVGQITDTQYF.

On this clone: The CDR3 goes on 3 residues after the read ends, and that part is filled in from the germline J gene. The J gene is TRBJ2-7, the V gene TRBV4-2, with TRBD1 matching 7 bases. Germline CDR1 and CDR2: LGHNA and YNFKEQ. This CDR3 region has 15 residues. J gave up 3 bases and V 2 bases, and 7 bases lay outside the gene matches. CDR3 bases read: TGTGCCAGCAGCCAAAAAGGGGACAGATACTACGAG. It specifies CASSQKGDRYYE. The entire CDR3 reads CASSQKGDRYYEQYF.

With respect to this clone: Coverage ceases 3 residues before the CDR3 finishes, and the germline J gene fills in the end. V is TRBV2 and J is TRBJ2-7; possible D gene TRBD1, 6 bases. CDR3 length: 14 amino acids. Germline lookup yields CDR1 SNHLY and CDR2 FYNNEI. V gave up 9 bases and J gave up 6 bases, with 21 bases separating them. CDR3 residues: CARDRDNPLSEQYF. Incomplete CDR3 DNA: TGTGCCAGGGACCGGGACAACCCCCTAAGCGAG.

A note on this clone: The read is 3 residues too short to cover the CDR3 end, so that end is filled in from the germline J gene. The chain couples TRBV7-6 to TRBJ2-1; 16 bases are a match to TRBD2. V shed 5 bases, J shed 7 bases, and the junction held 11 bases outside the gene matches. This CDR3 has 18 residues. Germline V CDR1 and CDR2: SGHVS, FNYEAQ. Partial CDR3 DNA: TGTGCCAGCAGCCCAAGAGGGACTAGCGGGAGGGCCGGGAATGAG. Encoded protein: CASSPRGTSGRAGNE. The full CDR3 sequence reads CASSPRGTSGRAGNEQFF.

As for this clone: The read terminates 3 residues before the CDR3 end, so the remaining end is supplied by the germline J gene. This sequence joins TRBV5-1 and TRBJ1-3, with 10 bases lining up with TRBD1. CDR1 is SGHRS and CDR2 is YFSETQ in the germline V gene. Trimming cost V 7 bases and J 4 bases; bases outside gene matches: 5. This CDR3 is built from 14 residues. The CDR3 DNA, read in part, is TGCGCCAGCCGGGGACAGGGGCCCGGAAACACC. Residues: CASRGQGPGNT. The complete CDR3 protein is CASRGQGPGNTIYF.

To note about this clone: The read ends 3 residues before the CDR3 terminus; that terminus is restored from the germline J gene. The V gene is TRBV6-2 or TRBV6-3, the J gene TRBJ2-4; the D gene is possibly TRBD2 (5 bases). Germline V CDR1 and CDR2: MNHEY, SVGEGT. This CDR3 has 13 amino acids. The ends were cut back, 3 bases at V and 8 bases at J, with 11 bases in the middle. The covered CDR3 bases are TGTGCCAGCAGTTATACTAGAACAGACATT. Residues: CASSYTRTDI. The full CDR3 sequence reads CASSYTRTDIQYF.

Notes on this clone: The DNA ends 3 residues before the CDR3 does, and the rest of the CDR3 is filled in from the germline J gene. The V gene is TRBV7-2, the J gene TRBJ2-7, with D possibly matching TRBD1 (6 bases). The CDR3 loop spans 14 amino acids. Germline loops: CDR1 SGHTA, CDR2 FQGNSA. V dropped 5 bases and J dropped 0 bases, with 11 bases sitting between them. The CDR3 DNA, read in part, is TGTGCCAGCAGCCCCCGACAGGTCTCCTACGAG. Translating it yields CASSPRQVSYE. From start to end, the CDR3 is CASSPRQVSYEQYF.

Details on this clone: The DNA ends 3 residues before the CDR3 does, and the rest of the CDR3 is filled in from the germline J gene. The V and J genes are TRBV7-9 and TRBJ1-1, with a tentative D call TRBD1 (6 bases). Germline lookup yields CDR1 SEHNR and CDR2 FQNEAQ (reference sequence). The CDR3 runs 15 residues. CDR3 DNA (partial): TGTGCCAGCAGCTTAGAGGACCCGGGGGGCGGCGAA. Protein product: CASSLEDPGGGE. The CDR3 as a whole reads CASSLEDPGGGEAFF.

As concerns this clone: Relative to the germline gene, one junction end is altered; a read error may explain this. The read terminates 3 residues ahead of where the CDR3 ends, so the germline J gene completes it. The chain joins TRBV7-7 to TRBJ1-2, with 7 bases matching TRBD1. CDR1 SSHAT and CDR2 FNYEAQ come from the germline V gene (reference sequence). This CDR3 has 15 residues. The DNA read from the CDR3 is TGTGCTAGCAGCTTAGCGGAGGACAGGAGGCATGGC. This encodes CASSLAEDRRHG. The complete CDR3 sequence is CASSLAEDRRHGYTF.

Comments on this clone: From the germline J gene comes the end of the CDR3, since the read stops 3 residues before it. This rearrangement joins TRBV5-1 to TRBJ1-5; 7 bases are a match to TRBD1. The V gene end was trimmed by 0 bases and the J gene end by 6 bases; junction bases not matched to a gene: 3. Germline V lookup: CDR1 SGHRS, CDR2 YFSETQ. This CDR3 spans 14 amino acids. Here the CDR3 reads CASSLEGGGQPQHF. Partial CDR3 DNA: TGCGCCAGCAGCTTGGAAGGGGGCGGTCAGCCC. Full variable domain (missing parts from reference TRBV5-1 and TRBJ1-5): KAGVTQTPRYLIKTRGQQVTLSCSPISGHRSVSWYQQTPGQGLQFLFEYFSETQRNKGNFPGRFSGRQFSNSRSEMNVSTLELGDSALYLCASSLEGGGQPQHFGDGTRLSIL.

Concerning this clone itself: Coverage ceases 3 residues before the CDR3 finishes, and the germline J gene fills in the end. This chain joins TRBV20-1 and TRBJ2-5; tentative D call: TRBD2 (6 bases). Trimming left V 5 bases short and J 3 bases short, with 13 bases between. Germline V gene data show CDR1 as DFQATT and CDR2 as SNEGSKA (reference sequence). This CDR3 spans 13 amino acids. The CDR3 reads CSAGRPGEETQYF. The sequenced part of the CDR3 DNA is TGCAGTGCTGGTCGTCCGGGGGAAGAGACC.

Remarks on this clone: An end of the junction differs from the germline gene, which may be a read error. The CDR3 goes on 3 residues after the read ends, and that part is filled in from the germline J gene. The rearrangement links TRBV7-7 to TRBJ1-1; D gene unclear. The germline CDR1 and CDR2 sequences are SSHAT and FNYEAQ (reference sequence). The CDR3 is 13 residues long. CDR3 amino acids: CASSVGRDTEAFF. Incomplete CDR3 DNA: TGTGCTAGCAGCGTCGGGCGGGACACTGAA.

In regard to this clone: The CDR3 end lies 3 residues beyond the end of the read and is filled in from the germline J gene. The V and J genes are TRBV6-2 or TRBV6-3 and TRBJ2-1, with TRBD2 identical over 9 bases. Germline CDR1 is MNHEY and CDR2 is SVGEGT. The CDR3 loop spans 15 amino acids. V trimming: 2 bases; J trimming: 7 bases; junction bases outside the gene matches: 6. CDR3 region: CASSYGTSFRNEQFF. The DNA read from the CDR3 is TGTGCCAGCAGTTACGGGACTAGCTTTAGGAATGAG.

A word on this clone: The read finishes 3 residues shy of the CDR3 end, and the germline J gene is used to complete it. The chain has TRBV7-8 and TRBJ2-7, with D possibly being TRBD2 (5 bases). The length of the CDR3 is 15 residues. Germline CDR1 and CDR2: SGHVS and FQNEAQ. The germline V and J ends were trimmed by 1 base and 5 bases, with 15 bases remaining between them. CDR3 bases read: TGTGCCAGCAGCTTAGGGGCCGGGGAGAGCCACGAG. Translated, it gives CASSLGAGESHE. The full CDR3 sequence reads CASSLGAGESHEQYF.

As regards this clone: The read is 3 residues too short to cover the CDR3 end, so that end is filled in from the germline J gene. The rearrangement joins TRBV29-1 to TRBJ2-5, with 9 bases identical to TRBD1. The J segment lost 5 bases and the V segment lost 6 bases, leaving 10 bases of the junction unmatched. The CDR3 loop spans 14 amino acids. Per germline, CDR1 SQVTM and CDR2 ANQGSEA. The CDR3: CSVTGQGREETQYF. CDR3 DNA (partial): TGCAGCGTGACGGGACAGGGTCGGGAGGAGACC.